This TCR beta chain was profiled in a study of shared clonotypes between healthy human individuals. Trimming removed 6 bases from V and 8 bases from J; junction bases left unmatched: 7. This CDR3 comprises 15 residues. In germline, CDR1 is KGHSH, CDR2 LQKENI. The protocol was immunoSEQ multiplex PCR, while the TCRdb copy is restricted to in-frame clones and leaves out a portion. The sample has approximately 1,500,000 clones, approximately 98% seen once. This clonotype was obtained from a man aged 25 to 40 in good health. Sequencing used naive CD4+ T cells sorted from blood. Described subset: CD45RA+ positively selected. The chain links TRBV18 to TRBJ2-1; TRBD2 matches at 13 bases. The chain's CDR3 is CASSRRLAGGDEQFF. Here the CDR3 DNA reads TGTGCCAGCTCCCGCCGACTAGCGGGAGGCGATGAGCAGTTCTTC.